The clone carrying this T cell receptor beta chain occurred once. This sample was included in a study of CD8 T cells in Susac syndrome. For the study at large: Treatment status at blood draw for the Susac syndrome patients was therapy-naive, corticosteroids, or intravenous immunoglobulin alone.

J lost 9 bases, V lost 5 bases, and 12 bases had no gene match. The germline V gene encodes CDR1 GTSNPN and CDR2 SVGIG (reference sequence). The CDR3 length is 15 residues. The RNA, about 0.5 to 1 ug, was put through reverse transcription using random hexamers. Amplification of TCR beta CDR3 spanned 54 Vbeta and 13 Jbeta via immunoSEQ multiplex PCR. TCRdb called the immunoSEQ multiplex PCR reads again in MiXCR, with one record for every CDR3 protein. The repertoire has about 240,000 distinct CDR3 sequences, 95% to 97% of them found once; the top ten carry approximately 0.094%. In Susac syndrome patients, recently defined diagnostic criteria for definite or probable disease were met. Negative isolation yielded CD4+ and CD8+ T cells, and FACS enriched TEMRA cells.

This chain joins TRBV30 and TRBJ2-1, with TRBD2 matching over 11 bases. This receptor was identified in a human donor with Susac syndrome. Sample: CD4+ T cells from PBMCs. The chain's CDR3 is CAWAKTSGRFGEQFF. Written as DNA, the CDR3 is TGTGCCTGGGCCAAAACTAGCGGGAGATTCGGTGAGCAGTTCTTC.